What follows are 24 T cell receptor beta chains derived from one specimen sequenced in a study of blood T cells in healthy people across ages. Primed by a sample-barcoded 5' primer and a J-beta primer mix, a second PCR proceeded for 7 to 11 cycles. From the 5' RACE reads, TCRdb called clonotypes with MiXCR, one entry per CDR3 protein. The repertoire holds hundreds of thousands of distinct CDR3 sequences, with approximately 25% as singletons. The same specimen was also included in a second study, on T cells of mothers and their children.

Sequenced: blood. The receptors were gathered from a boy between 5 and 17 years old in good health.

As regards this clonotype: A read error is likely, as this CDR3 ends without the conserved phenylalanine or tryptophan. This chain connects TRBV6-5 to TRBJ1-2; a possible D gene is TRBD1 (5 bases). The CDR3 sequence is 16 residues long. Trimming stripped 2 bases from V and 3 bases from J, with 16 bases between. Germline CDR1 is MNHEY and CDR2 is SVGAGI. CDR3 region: CASSYGRTLWDYGYTL. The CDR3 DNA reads TGTGCCAGCAGTTACGGGCGGACACTTTGGGACTATGGCTACACCCTC.

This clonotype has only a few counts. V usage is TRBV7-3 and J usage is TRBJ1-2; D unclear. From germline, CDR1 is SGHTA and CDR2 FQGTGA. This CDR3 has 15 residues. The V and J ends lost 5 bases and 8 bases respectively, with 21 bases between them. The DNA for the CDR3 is TGTGCCAGCAGCCGTTCAGGATCGTCTTTAGAAGGCTACACCTTC. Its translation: CASSRSGSSLEGYTF.

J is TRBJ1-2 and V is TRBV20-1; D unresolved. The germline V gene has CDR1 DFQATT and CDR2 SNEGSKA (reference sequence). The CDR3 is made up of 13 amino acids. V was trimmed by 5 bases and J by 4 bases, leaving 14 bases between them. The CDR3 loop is CSARQERSYGYTF. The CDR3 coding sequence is TGCAGTGCTCGGCAAGAGCGTAGCTATGGCTACACCTTC.

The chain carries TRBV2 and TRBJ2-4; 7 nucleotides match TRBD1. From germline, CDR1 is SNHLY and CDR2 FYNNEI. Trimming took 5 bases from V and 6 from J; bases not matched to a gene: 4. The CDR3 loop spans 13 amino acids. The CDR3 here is CASSRDRLNIQYF. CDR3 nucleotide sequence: TGTGCCAGCAGTCGGGACAGACTAAACATTCAGTACTTC.

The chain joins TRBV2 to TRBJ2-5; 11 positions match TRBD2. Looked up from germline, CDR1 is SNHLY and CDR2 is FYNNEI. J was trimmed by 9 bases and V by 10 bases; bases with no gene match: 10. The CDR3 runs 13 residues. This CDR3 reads CAIKMASGGPQYF. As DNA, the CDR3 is TGTGCCATTAAGATGGCTAGCGGGGGGCCCCAGTACTTC.

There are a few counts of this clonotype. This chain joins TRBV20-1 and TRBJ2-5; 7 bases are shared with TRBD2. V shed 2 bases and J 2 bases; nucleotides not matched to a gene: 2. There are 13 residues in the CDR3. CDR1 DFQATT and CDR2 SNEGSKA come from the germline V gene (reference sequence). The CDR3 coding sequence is TGCAGTGCTAGATCAGCGGGGCAAGAGACCCAGTACTTC. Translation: CSARSAGQETQYF.

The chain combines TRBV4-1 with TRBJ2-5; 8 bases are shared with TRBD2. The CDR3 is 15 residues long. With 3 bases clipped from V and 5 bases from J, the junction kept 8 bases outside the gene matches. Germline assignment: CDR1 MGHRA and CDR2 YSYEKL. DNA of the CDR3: TGCGCCAGCAGCCAGGAGGGACTAGTAGGGGAGACCCAGTACTTC. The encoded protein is CASSQEGLVGETQYF.

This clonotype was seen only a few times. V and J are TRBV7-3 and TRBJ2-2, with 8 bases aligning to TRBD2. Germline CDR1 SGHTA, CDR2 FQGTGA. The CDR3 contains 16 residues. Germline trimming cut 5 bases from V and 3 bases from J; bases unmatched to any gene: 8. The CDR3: CASSAEPGGYTGELFF. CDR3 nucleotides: TGTGCCAGCAGCGCTGAGCCGGGAGGGTACACCGGGGAGCTGTTTTTT. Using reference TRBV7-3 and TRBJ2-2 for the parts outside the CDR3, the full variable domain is GAGVSQTPSNKVTEKGKYVELRCDPISGHTALYWYRQSLGQGPEFLIYFQGTGAADDSGLPNDRFFAVRPEGSVSTLKIQRTERGDSAVYLCASSAEPGGYTGELFFGEGSRLTVL.

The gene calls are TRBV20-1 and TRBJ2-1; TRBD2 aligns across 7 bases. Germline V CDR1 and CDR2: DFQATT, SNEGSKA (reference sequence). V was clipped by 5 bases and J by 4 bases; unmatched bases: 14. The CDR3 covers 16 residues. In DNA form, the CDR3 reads TGCAGTGCTCGAAGCTCGGCGGCTAGCGGATACAATGAGCAGTTCTTC. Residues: CSARSSAASGYNEQFF.

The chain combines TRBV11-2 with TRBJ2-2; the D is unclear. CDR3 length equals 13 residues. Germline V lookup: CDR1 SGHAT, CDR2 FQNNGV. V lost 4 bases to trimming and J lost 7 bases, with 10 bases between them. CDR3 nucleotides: TGTGCCAGCAGCTCCCTGTGGGGCGGGGAGCTGTTTTTT. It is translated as CASSSLWGGELFF.

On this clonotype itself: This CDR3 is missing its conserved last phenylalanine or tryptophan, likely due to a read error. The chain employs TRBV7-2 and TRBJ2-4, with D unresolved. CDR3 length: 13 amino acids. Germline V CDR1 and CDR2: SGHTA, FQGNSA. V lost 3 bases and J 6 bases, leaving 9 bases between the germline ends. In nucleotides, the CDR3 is TGTGCCAGCAGCTTCCTCCCCTCAAACATTCAGTACCTC. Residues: CASSFLPSNIQYL.

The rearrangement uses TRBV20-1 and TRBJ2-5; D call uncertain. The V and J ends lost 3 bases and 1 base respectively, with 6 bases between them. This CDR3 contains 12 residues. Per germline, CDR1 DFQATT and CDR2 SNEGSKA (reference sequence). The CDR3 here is CSASQFQETQYF. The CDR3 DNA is TGCAGTGCTAGCCAGTTCCAAGAGACCCAGTACTTC.

This CDR3 reads CASSYGSGGLYNEQFF. CDR3 in DNA: TGTGCCAGCAGTTACGGGTCGGGGGGGCTCTACAATGAGCAGTTCTTC. This chain joins TRBV6-2 or TRBV6-3 and TRBJ2-1, with 8 bases lining up with TRBD2. The CDR3 has 16 residues. Germline trimming cut 2 bases from V and 3 bases from J; bases unmatched to any gene: 6. In germline, CDR1 is MNHEY, CDR2 SVGEGT.

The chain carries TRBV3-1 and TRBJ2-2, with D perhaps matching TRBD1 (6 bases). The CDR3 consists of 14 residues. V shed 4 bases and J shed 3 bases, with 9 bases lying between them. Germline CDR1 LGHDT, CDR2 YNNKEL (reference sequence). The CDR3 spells CASSPGADTGELFF. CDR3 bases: TGTGCCAGCAGCCCAGGGGCGGACACCGGGGAGCTGTTTTTT.

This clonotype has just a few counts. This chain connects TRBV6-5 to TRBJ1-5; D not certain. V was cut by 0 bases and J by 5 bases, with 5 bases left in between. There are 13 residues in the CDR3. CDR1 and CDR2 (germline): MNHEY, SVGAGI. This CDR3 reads CASSYSIHQPQHF. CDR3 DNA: TGTGCCAGCAGTTACTCTATCCATCAGCCCCAGCATTTT.

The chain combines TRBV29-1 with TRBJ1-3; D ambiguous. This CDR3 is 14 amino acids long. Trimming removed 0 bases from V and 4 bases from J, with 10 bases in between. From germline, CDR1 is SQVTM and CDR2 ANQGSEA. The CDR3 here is CSVEDRRRGNTIYF. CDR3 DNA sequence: TGCAGCGTTGAAGATCGGCGTAGGGGAAACACCATATATTTT. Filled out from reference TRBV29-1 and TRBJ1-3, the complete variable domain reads SAVISQKPSRDICQRGTSLTIQCQVDSQVTMMFWYRQQPGQSLTLIATANQGSEATYESGFVIDKFPISRPNLTFSTLTVSNMSPEDSSIYLCSVEDRRRGNTIYFGEGSWLTVV.

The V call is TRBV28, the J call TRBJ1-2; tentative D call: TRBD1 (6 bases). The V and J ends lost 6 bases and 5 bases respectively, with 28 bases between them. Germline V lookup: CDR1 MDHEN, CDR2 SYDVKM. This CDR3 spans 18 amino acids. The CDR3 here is CASSLSPGHRELSYGYTF. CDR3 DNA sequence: TGTGCCAGCAGCCTTAGCCCGGGTCACAGGGAGCTGTCATATGGCTACACCTTC.

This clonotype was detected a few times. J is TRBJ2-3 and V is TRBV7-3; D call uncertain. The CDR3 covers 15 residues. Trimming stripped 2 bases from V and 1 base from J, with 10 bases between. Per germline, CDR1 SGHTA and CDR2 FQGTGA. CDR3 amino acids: CASSLWEGGTDTQYF. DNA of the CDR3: TGTGCCAGCAGCTTATGGGAAGGTGGCACAGATACGCAGTATTTT.

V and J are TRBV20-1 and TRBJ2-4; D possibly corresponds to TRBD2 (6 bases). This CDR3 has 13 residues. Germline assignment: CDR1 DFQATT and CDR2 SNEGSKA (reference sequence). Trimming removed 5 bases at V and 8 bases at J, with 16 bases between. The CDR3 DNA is TGCAGTGCTCGCTACCAGGAGGGGTACATTCAGTACTTC. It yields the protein CSARYQEGYIQYF.

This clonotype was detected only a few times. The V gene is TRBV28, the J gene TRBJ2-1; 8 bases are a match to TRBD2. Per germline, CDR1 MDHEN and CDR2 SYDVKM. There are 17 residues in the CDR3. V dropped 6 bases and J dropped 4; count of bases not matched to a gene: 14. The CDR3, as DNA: TGTGCCAGCAGCTATAGCGGGATCACCCAAATATACAATGAGCAGTTCTTC. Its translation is CASSYSGITQIYNEQFF.

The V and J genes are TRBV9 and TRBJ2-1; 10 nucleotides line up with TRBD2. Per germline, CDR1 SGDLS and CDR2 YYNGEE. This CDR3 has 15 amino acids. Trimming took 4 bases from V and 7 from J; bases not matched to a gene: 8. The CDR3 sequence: CASSSSGGALNEQFF. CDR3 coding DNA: TGTGCCAGCAGCTCGAGCGGGGGGGCCTTGAATGAGCAGTTCTTC. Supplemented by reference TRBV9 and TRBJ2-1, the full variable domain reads DSGVTQTPKHLITATGQRVTLRCSPRSGDLSVYWYQQSLDQGLQFLIQYYNGEERAKGNILERFSAQQFPDLHSELNLSSLELGDSALYFCASSSSGGALNEQFFGPGTRLTVL.

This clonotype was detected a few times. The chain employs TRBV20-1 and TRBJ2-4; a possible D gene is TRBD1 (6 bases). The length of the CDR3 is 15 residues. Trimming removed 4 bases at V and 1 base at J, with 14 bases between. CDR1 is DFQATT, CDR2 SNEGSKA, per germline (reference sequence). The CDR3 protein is CSANPRGRAKNIQYF. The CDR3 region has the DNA TGCAGTGCTAACCCCAGGGGTAGGGCCAAAAACATTCAGTACTTC.

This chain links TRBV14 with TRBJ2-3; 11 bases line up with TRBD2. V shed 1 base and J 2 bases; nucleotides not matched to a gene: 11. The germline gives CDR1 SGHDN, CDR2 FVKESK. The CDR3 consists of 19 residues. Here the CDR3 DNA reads TGTGCCAGCAGCCAAGTTGATACTAGCGGGGGCCTCGTCACAGATACGCAGTATTTT. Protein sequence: CASSQVDTSGGLVTDTQYF.

The CDR3 reads CSASAGADTQYF. Written as DNA, the CDR3 is TGCAGTGCTAGTGCCGGCGCAGATACGCAGTATTTT. V usage is TRBV20-1 and J usage is TRBJ2-3; D gene unclear. V was trimmed by 3 bases and J by 4 bases, leaving 8 bases between them. This CDR3 is built from 12 residues. Germline V lookup: CDR1 DFQATT, CDR2 SNEGSKA (reference sequence).